These T cell receptor beta chains were read from a single sample in a study of T cell repertoires in cytomegalovirus infection. Antigens for these TCRs are unknown. Via MiXCR, TCRdb re-called the reads, giving one row per CDR3 protein. This sample has about a million distinct CDR3 sequences, with roughly 30% found just once. The sequenced sample was cultured CD8+ T cells from PBMCs, obtained from culture after CMV antigen stimulation. These receptors all stem from a human donor in good health (CMV status not recorded). Some clones in this sample may be carry-over from other donors' samples. The CDR3 runs from the conserved cysteine through the conserved F or W. The D gene is left open where the match is weak. For some rows the clone size is stated as once, few or many, or as a class when expanded; others skip it.

clone_size	v_call	j_call	d_call	cdr3_aa	cdr3_nt
.	TRBV28	TRBJ1-5	.	CASSLERAPSNQPQHF	TGTGCCAGCAGTTTAGAGAGGGCCCCTAGCAATCAGCCCCAGCATTTT
few	TRBV13	TRBJ1-1	.	CASTLGGGNTEAFF	TGTGCCAGCACCTTGGGTGGGGGGAACACTGAAGCTTTCTTT
many	TRBV11-2	TRBJ2-6	.	CASSLTRVGVAGNSGANVLTF	TGTGCCAGCAGCTTAACACGCGTAGGTGTGGCAGGCAACTCTGGGGCCAACGTCCTGACTTTC
.	TRBV7-3	TRBJ2-5	.	CASSLPPTGGETQYF	TGTGCCAGCAGCTTGCCCCCCACCGGGGGAGAGACCCAGTACTTC
many	TRBV7-3	TRBJ2-1	TRBD1	CASSLGTAIYNEQFF	TGTGCCAGCAGCTTAGGGACAGCGATTTACAATGAGCAGTTCTTC
many	TRBV7-6	TRBJ1-5	.	CASSSLGHQPQHF	TGTGCCAGCAGCTCGTTAGGGCATCAGCCCCAGCATTTT
few	TRBV10-3	TRBJ1-4	TRBD1	CAISNGQGIATNEKLFF	TGTGCCATCAGTAACGGACAGGGGATTGCAACTAATGAAAAACTGTTTTTT
.	TRBV6-1	TRBJ2-5	.	CASSEPRPPGQYF	TGTGCCAGCAGTGAGCCCCGTCCCCCTGGCCAGTACTTC
few	TRBV27	TRBJ2-7	.	CASSSTGLVYEQYF	TGTGCCAGCAGTTCCACAGGGTTAGTCTACGAGCAGTACTTC
few	TRBV14	TRBJ2-5	.	CASSLRTAYPTQYF	TGTGCCAGCAGCCTCCGGACTGCCTACCCGACCCAGTACTTC
.	TRBV6-5	TRBJ2-5	.	CASRGGDSQAPLETQYF	TGTGCCAGCAGGGGGGGGGACAGTCAAGCACCGTTGGAGACCCAGTACTTC
.	TRBV29-1	TRBJ1-2	.	CSVEGGDGYTF	TGCAGCGTTGAGGGCGGGGACGGCTACACCTTC
few	TRBV15	TRBJ1-2	.	CATSREAYEGPLFGYTF	TGTGCCACCAGCAGAGAAGCTTACGAGGGACCCCTTTTCGGCTACACCTTC
once	TRBV5-3	TRBJ1-5	.	CASSLEPGLSNQPQHF	TGTGCCAGCAGCTTGGAGCCCGGCCTAAGCAATCAGCCCCAGCATTTT
.	TRBV19	TRBJ2-1	.	CASSITSFHEQFF	TGTGCCAGTAGTATAACTAGCTTCCATGAGCAGTTCTTC
.	TRBV9	TRBJ2-1	.	CASSVAGQGGNEQFF	TGTGCCAGCAGCGTAGCAGGACAGGGAGGGAATGAGCAGTTCTTC
.	TRBV14	TRBJ2-2	.	CASSQDWGTGLNTGELFF	TGTGCCAGCAGCCAAGATTGGGGGACGGGGCTGAACACCGGGGAGCTGTTTTTT
few	TRBV6-5	TRBJ2-2	.	CASSYYGGNTGELFF	TGTGCCAGCAGTTACTATGGGGGGAACACCGGGGAGCTGTTTTTT
.	TRBV10-2	TRBJ2-3	.	CASSESFPGATDTQYF	TGCGCCAGCAGTGAGTCGTTCCCAGGGGCCACAGATACGCAGTATTTT
.	TRBV6-6	TRBJ1-6	.	CASNDRSNSPLHF	TGTGCCAGCAATGACAGGAGTAATTCACCCCTCCACTTT
.	TRBV27	TRBJ1-5	.	CATRMRQENNQPQHF	TGTGCCACCCGCATGAGGCAGGAGAACAATCAGCCCCAGCATTTT
.	TRBV7-3	TRBJ2-2	.	CASSLGGGVHTGELFF	TGTGCCAGCAGCCTAGGTGGGGGAGTACACACCGGGGAGCTGTTTTTT
.	TRBV19	TRBJ2-1	.	CASSPRGGRGQDNEQFF	TGTGCCAGTAGCCCCCGGGGGGGCAGGGGGCAGGACAATGAGCAGTTCTTC
.	TRBV19	TRBJ1-1	.	CASSIAGLGRRAEAFF	TGTGCCAGTAGTATCGCAGGGCTGGGTAGAAGGGCTGAAGCTTTCTTT
.	TRBV6-5	TRBJ2-1	TRBD2	CASRLAGESLGPGNEQFF	TGTGCCAGCAGACTAGCGGGTGAAAGCTTAGGTCCGGGGAATGAGCAGTTCTTC
few	TRBV7-8	TRBJ1-3	TRBD1	CASSPDRVGNTIYF	TGTGCCAGCAGCCCGGACAGGGTCGGAAACACCATATATTTT
.	TRBV27	TRBJ2-1	.	CASSHFLGVPPLNEQFF	TGTGCCAGCAGCCATTTCCTCGGCGTACCCCCCCTTAATGAGCAGTTCTTC
many	TRBV7-6	TRBJ2-3	TRBD2	CASSFFGLAGVTDTQYF	TGTGCCAGCAGCTTCTTCGGACTAGCGGGGGTCACAGATACGCAGTATTTT
.	TRBV5-4	TRBJ2-7	TRBD2	CASSLRLAGNEQYF	TGTGCCAGCAGCTTAAGACTAGCGGGGAACGAGCAGTACTTC
.	TRBV20-1	TRBJ1-2	.	CSARDGGLGLGGNKGGYTF	TGCAGTGCTAGGGATGGGGGCTTGGGATTGGGGGGGAACAAGGGCGGCTACACCTTC
.	TRBV14	TRBJ1-1	.	CASSQWGGLPQGTEAFF	TGTGCCAGCAGCCAATGGGGGGGGCTGCCCCAGGGGACTGAAGCTTTCTTT
.	TRBV4-1	TRBJ2-1	TRBD1	CASSPITGDNPYNEQFF	TGCGCCAGCAGCCCTATTACAGGGGATAACCCCTACAATGAGCAGTTCTTC
.	TRBV5-6	TRBJ2-5	.	CASSWRVPQETQYF	TGTGCCAGCAGCTGGCGGGTCCCCCAAGAGACCCAGTACTTC
many	TRBV7-8	TRBJ2-4	.	CASSLERGGRTNIQYF	TGTGCCAGCAGCTTAGAGAGGGGGGGGCGCACGAACATTCAGTACTTC
.	TRBV4-1	TRBJ2-3	.	CASSQGERSTDTQYF	TGCGCCAGCAGCCAAGGAGAACGGTCCACAGATACGCAGTATTTT
.	TRBV28	TRBJ1-6	.	CASSFVQGNSPLHF	TGTGCCAGCAGTTTTGTCCAGGGTAATTCACCCCTCCACTTT
.	TRBV5-5	TRBJ2-3	TRBD2	CASSVPGMAGGTDTQYF	TGTGCCAGCAGCGTCCCGGGAATGGCGGGGGGCACAGATACGCAGTATTTT
many	TRBV19	TRBJ1-1	TRBD1	CASSLSTGGNTEAFF	TGTGCCAGTAGTCTTTCGACAGGGGGGAACACTGAAGCTTTCTTT
.	TRBV27	TRBJ2-1	.	CASRDPGHYNEQFF	TGTGCCAGCAGAGATCCGGGACACTACAATGAGCAGTTCTTC
.	TRBV25-1	TRBJ1-2	TRBD1	CASSEWGRGDGYTF	TGTGCCAGCAGTGAATGGGGCAGGGGGGATGGCTACACCTTC
few	TRBV5-1	TRBJ1-1	.	CASSEGHMNTEAFF	TGCGCCAGCAGTGAGGGACATATGAACACTGAAGCTTTCTTT
.	TRBV3-1	TRBJ2-3	TRBD2	CASSVSEAGLDTDTQYF	TGTGCCAGCAGCGTGAGTGAGGCGGGACTAGACACAGATACGCAGTATTTT
.	TRBV12-3/TRBV12-4	TRBJ2-3	TRBD1	CASTATGADTQYF	TGTGCCAGCACCGCCACAGGGGCAGATACGCAGTATTTT
.	TRBV5-6	TRBJ1-1	.	CASSLEPATEAFF	TGTGCCAGCAGCTTAGAACCAGCCACTGAAGCTTTCTTT
.	TRBV6-1	TRBJ1-1	.	CASTRDTYTEAFF	TGTGCCAGCACCCGGGACACCTACACTGAAGCTTTCTTT
few	TRBV9	TRBJ1-5	.	CASSVGQHSNQPQHF	TGTGCCAGCAGCGTAGGGCAGCATAGCAATCAGCCCCAGCATTTT